Shown below are 30 T cell receptor beta chains from a single sample sequenced in a study of cytomegalovirus exposure and HLA in healthy donors. PCR used 60 Vbeta primers and 13 Jbeta primers. Produced via immunoSEQ multiplex PCR; TCRdb's table is partial and in-frame only. Here the sample spans more than 150,000 clones, roughly 77% being singletons. Material: PBMCs. These receptors all come from a woman aged 25 to 39 in good health and CMV-seronegative.

The genes are TRBV7-8 and TRBJ1-2; TRBD1 matches at 7 bases. This CDR3 is 14 amino acids long. Trimming at V came to 5 bases and at J to 8 bases, leaving 11 bases not matched to a gene. The germline gives CDR1 SGHVS, CDR2 FQNEAQ. The CDR3 here is CASSQGTVHLGYTF. Here the CDR3 DNA reads TGTGCCAGCAGCCAAGGGACAGTTCATCTAGGCTACACCTTC.

The V gene is TRBV23-1, the J gene TRBJ2-2; weak D call: TRBD2 (5 bases). TRBV23-1 falls under the ORF class, with uncertain function. V gave up 7 bases and J gave up 3 bases, with 18 bases separating them. This CDR3 comprises 16 residues. The CDR3 loop is CASTQRAGLDTGELFF. The CDR3 region has the DNA TGCGCCAGCACCCAGAGGGCGGGTTTGGACACCGGGGAGCTGTTTTTT.

The CDR3 region has the DNA TGTGCCAGCAGCTTAGCAGCACAGGGAGATTCACCCCTCCACTTT. Its protein product is CASSLAAQGDSPLHF. The chain carries TRBV7-2 and TRBJ1-6; TRBD1 might be the D (6 bases). CDR3 length: 15 residues. Trimming shortened V by 0 bases and J by 8 bases, and 11 bases separated the two germline ends. From germline, CDR1 is SGHTA and CDR2 FQGNSA.

The chain uses TRBV7-9 and TRBJ2-5; 7 bases fit TRBD2. Germline V gene lookup returns CDR1 SEHNR and CDR2 FQNEAQ (reference sequence). This CDR3 has 16 residues. The ends lost 5 bases at V and 5 bases at J; junction bases unmatched: 14. CDR3 loop: CASSPKTWGGKETQYF. CDR3 DNA sequence: TGTGCCAGCAGCCCCAAAACGTGGGGGGGTAAGGAGACCCAGTACTTC.

This chain links TRBV11-2 with TRBJ2-7, with TRBD2 matching over 10 bases. V was clipped by 11 bases and J by 1 base; unmatched bases: 14. The germline V gene encodes CDR1 SGHAT and CDR2 FQNNGV. The CDR3 totals 16 residues. CDR3 amino acids: CASRGLAGAKSYEQYF. The CDR3 DNA sequence: TGTGCCTCCCGGGGGCTAGCGGGGGCAAAATCCTACGAGCAGTACTTC. Full variable domain (outside the CDR3, taken from reference TRBV11-2 and TRBJ2-7): EAGVAQSPRYKIIEKRQSVAFWCNPISGHATLYWYQQILGQGPKLLIQFQNNGVVDDSQLPKDRFSAERLKGVDSTLKIQPAKLEDSAVYLCASRGLAGAKSYEQYFGPGTRLTVT.

Here the CDR3 reads CASRDRSAYEQYF. The CDR3 region has the DNA TGTGCCAGCAGGGACAGGTCGGCCTACGAGCAGTACTTC. J is TRBJ2-7 and V is TRBV6-5, with 7 bases that match TRBD1. Germline V gives CDR1 MNHEY, CDR2 SVGAGI. V trimming: 6 bases; J trimming: 2 bases; junction bases outside the gene matches: 4. The CDR3 loop spans 13 amino acids.

This rearrangement joins TRBV19 to TRBJ1-1; 8 bases map to TRBD1. Germline trimming cut 3 bases from V and 5 bases from J; bases unmatched to any gene: 5. From germline, CDR1 is LNHDA and CDR2 SQIVND (reference sequence). The CDR3 is 14 residues long. CDR3 bases: TGTGCCAGTAGTATCAGGACAGGGTCAACTGAAGCTTTCTTT. This sequence encodes CASSIRTGSTEAFF.

The DNA for the CDR3 is TGTGCCAGTAGGTCGAGTCTTCGGGGAGCTAACTATGGCTACACCTTC. Translation: CASRSSLRGANYGYTF. V and J are TRBV19 and TRBJ1-2; D not certain. Germline CDR1 LNHDA, CDR2 SQIVND (reference sequence). The CDR3 has 16 residues. V was pared by 6 bases and J by 0 bases, with 17 bases between.

The chain joins TRBV25-1 to TRBJ1-1; 8 bases align to TRBD1. The trim removed 5 bases at V and 11 bases at J, leaving 13 bases unmatched. CDR1 is MGHDK and CDR2 is SYGVNS in the germline V gene. This CDR3 contains 14 residues. Here the CDR3 DNA reads TGTGCCAGCAGTAGCCAGGGGGCGGGGGTGCAGGCTTTCTTT. Translated: CASSSQGAGVQAFF.

The V call is TRBV10-3, the J call TRBJ2-5, with 10 bases aligning to TRBD2. The V segment lost 2 bases and the J segment 4 bases; nucleotides outside the gene matches: 7. The V gene's germline CDR1 is ENHRY and CDR2 SYGVKD. This CDR3 has 16 amino acids. In DNA form, the CDR3 reads TGTGCCATCAGTGAGAACTTAGCGGGGGGAAGAGAGACCCAGTACTTC. This gives the protein CAISENLAGGRETQYF.

This sequence joins TRBV25-1 and TRBJ1-1; perhaps TRBD1 as D (6 bases). This CDR3 region has 17 residues. Germline CDR1 MGHDK, CDR2 SYGVNS. Trimming took off 1 base at V and 5 bases at J, with 20 bases between the two ends. The CDR3 here is CASSESPLTGWETEAFF. Here the CDR3 DNA reads TGTGCCAGCAGTGAATCTCCCCTTACAGGGTGGGAGACTGAAGCTTTCTTT.

The genes are TRBV11-2 and TRBJ1-2; D not resolved. The germline CDR1 and CDR2 sequences are SGHAT and FQNNGV. Trimming took off 5 bases at V and 10 bases at J, with 14 bases between the two ends. The CDR3 is 12 residues long. DNA for the CDR3: TGTGCCAGCAGCCCCCGTGGGCGGGACTACACCTTC. It specifies CASSPRGRDYTF. The full variable domain, its missing parts supplied by reference TRBV11-2 and TRBJ1-2, is EAGVAQSPRYKIIEKRQSVAFWCNPISGHATLYWYQQILGQGPKLLIQFQNNGVVDDSQLPKDRFSAERLKGVDSTLKIQPAKLEDSAVYLCASSPRGRDYTFGSGTRLTVV.

On this clone itself: A read error may produce the germline difference seen at one junction end. The rearrangement uses TRBV7-2 and TRBJ1-2, with a possible D match to TRBD1 (5 bases). The CDR3 runs 15 residues. The germline V gene encodes CDR1 SGHTA and CDR2 FQGNSA. The CDR3 protein is CASSVAGLMSYGYTF. The CDR3 nucleotides are TGTGCCAGCAGCGTAGCGGGACTCATGAGTTATGGCTACACCTTC.

In this sample, this clone turned up a few times. The CDR3 region is CASNGGFYEQYF. In DNA form, the CDR3 reads TGTGCCAGCAACGGGGGTTTCTACGAGCAGTACTTC. The genes are TRBV2 and TRBJ2-7; a possible D gene is TRBD2 (6 bases). The CDR3 has 12 residues. Germline lookup yields CDR1 SNHLY and CDR2 FYNNEI. V lost 7 bases and J lost 3, with 10 bases in between.

The chain carries TRBV15 and TRBJ1-6; unclear D gene. The V and J ends lost 1 base and 6 bases respectively, with 10 bases between them. This CDR3 is built from 15 residues. CDR1 and CDR2 (germline): LNHNV, YYDKDF (reference sequence). The CDR3 loop reads CATSRGGSGNSPLHF. The DNA for the CDR3 is TGTGCCACCAGCAGAGGCGGGTCCGGTAATTCACCCCTCCACTTT.

This clone was detected only once. The rearrangement links TRBV2 to TRBJ2-7; 13 bases are a match to TRBD2. With 7 bases clipped from V and 11 bases from J, the junction kept 11 bases outside the gene matches. There are 14 residues in the CDR3. Germline-derived CDR1 and CDR2 are SNHLY and FYNNEI. This CDR3 is CASNRLAGGSTEYF. CDR3 DNA: TGTGCCAGCAATAGACTAGCGGGGGGTTCAACCGAGTACTTC.

The rearrangement links TRBV25-1 to TRBJ2-7, with 7 bases that match TRBD2. CDR3 length equals 12 residues. V lost 7 bases to trimming and J lost 2 bases; unmatched junction nucleotides: 2. Germline V gives CDR1 MGHDK, CDR2 SYGVNS. The CDR3 DNA sequence: TGTGCCAGCAATCGGGGGGCCTACGAGCAGTACTTC. Its protein is CASNRGAYEQYF.

The table lists this clone with a few counts. The rearrangement uses TRBV6-4 and TRBJ1-1; D gene ambiguous. Trimming stripped 2 bases from V and 1 base from J, with 8 bases between. Germline V gives CDR1 MRHNA, CDR2 SNTAGT. The CDR3 is 14 amino acids. This CDR3 is CASSDVRWNTEAFF. CDR3 sequence (DNA): TGTGCCAGCAGTGACGTCAGATGGAACACTGAAGCTTTCTTT.

The chain links TRBV4-3 to TRBJ2-7, with D perhaps matching TRBD2 (5 bases). V was shortened by 0 bases and J by 3 bases, with 18 bases between the two germline ends. The CDR3 has 17 residues. From germline, CDR1 is LGHNA and CDR2 YSLEER. CDR3: CASSQDFRAGRGYEQYF. DNA for the CDR3: TGCGCCAGCAGCCAAGATTTTAGGGCGGGTCGGGGCTACGAGCAGTACTTC.

There are a few counts of this clone. CDR3: CASQGGSEAFF. The DNA of the CDR3 is TGTGCCAGCCAGGGCGGTAGTGAAGCTTTCTTT. This sequence joins TRBV6-6 and TRBJ1-1, with D maybe TRBD1 (5 bases). The CDR3 length is 11 residues. Trimming removed 8 bases at V and 7 bases at J, with 11 bases between. Germline V gene data show CDR1 as MNHNY and CDR2 as SVGAGI (reference sequence).

The chain links TRBV19 to TRBJ1-1; D is undetermined. The V end lost 6 bases, the J end lost 8 bases, and 13 bases lay between the germline ends. CDR1 LNHDA and CDR2 SQIVND come from the germline V gene (reference sequence). CDR3 length equals 12 residues. CDR3 sequence: CASSHRGGEAFF. In DNA form, the CDR3 reads TGTGCCAGTAGCCACCGAGGAGGAGAAGCTTTCTTT.

This chain links TRBV4-3 with TRBJ1-2; TRBD1 matches at 7 bases. CDR1 LGHNA and CDR2 YSLEER come from the germline V gene. The CDR3 runs to 14 residues. The V and J ends lost 0 bases and 2 bases, in that order; junction bases with no gene match: 0. CDR3 amino acids: CASSQEQGNYGYTF. CDR3 DNA: TGCGCCAGCAGCCAAGAACAGGGGAACTATGGCTACACCTTC.

This clone has more than one count but fewer than ten. The rearrangement links TRBV10-3 to TRBJ1-1, with 7 bases aligning to TRBD1. This CDR3 spans 13 amino acids. The trim removed 8 bases at V and 1 base at J, leaving 4 bases unmatched. Germline V gene lookup returns CDR1 ENHRY and CDR2 SYGVKD. The chain's CDR3 is CAIEGQPNTEAFF. The CDR3 bases are TGTGCCATCGAGGGACAGCCGAACACTGAAGCTTTCTTT.

The chain joins TRBV7-3 to TRBJ2-1; TRBD2 matches 10 bases. Looked up from germline, CDR1 is SGHTA and CDR2 is FQGTGA. The CDR3 runs 18 residues. J was trimmed by 4 bases and V by 0 bases; bases with no gene match: 9. The CDR3 bases are TGTGCCAGCAGCTTAACGGGACTGCCGACTAGCGGGTACAATGAGCAGTTCTTC. Amino acids: CASSLTGLPTSGYNEQFF.

The chain employs TRBV27 and TRBJ1-5; TRBD1 aligns across 9 bases. Germline lookup yields CDR1 MNHEY and CDR2 SMNVEV (reference sequence). The CDR3 contains 15 residues. V lost 8 bases and J lost 4; bases outside the gene matches: 9. In nucleotides, the CDR3 is TGTGCCAGCGGGACGAGGACAGGGGCGAATCAGCCCCAGCATTTT. Residues: CASGTRTGANQPQHF.

This clone appeared a single time. This rearrangement joins TRBV14 to TRBJ1-1, with D unresolved. V shed 0 bases and J shed 11 bases, with 16 bases lying between them. Germline V gene data show CDR1 as SGHDN and CDR2 as FVKESK. The CDR3 has 14 amino acids. In DNA, the CDR3 is TGTGCCAGCAGCCAAGATCGGGGAACGTCCGTGGCTTTCTTT. It encodes CASSQDRGTSVAFF.

The rearrangement links TRBV4-1 to TRBJ2-7; D call uncertain. The V gene's germline CDR1 is MGHRA and CDR2 YSYEKL. The length of the CDR3 is 11 residues. V lost 4 bases, J lost 3 bases, and 4 bases lay in between. The CDR3 here is CASSLVYEQYF. The CDR3 nucleotides read TGCGCCAGCAGCCTCGTCTACGAGCAGTACTTC.

This sequence joins TRBV6-5 and TRBJ2-7, with TRBD2 as a possible D gene (5 bases). The CDR3 has 14 residues. Looked up from germline, CDR1 is MNHEY and CDR2 is SVGAGI. Deletions cut 5 bases from V and 2 bases from J, with 13 bases between. The CDR3 DNA reads TGTGCCAGCAGTCCTCGGACTGATGCCTACGAGCAGTACTTC. It specifies CASSPRTDAYEQYF.

The V and J genes are TRBV2 and TRBJ1-2; 7 nucleotides align to TRBD1. The ends lost 6 bases at V and 2 bases at J; junction bases unmatched: 6. Germline V gene data show CDR1 as SNHLY and CDR2 as FYNNEI. This CDR3 contains 14 residues. The CDR3 bases are TGTGCCAGCAGGATGGGACAGCTAAACTATGGCTACACCTTC. It codes for CASRMGQLNYGYTF.

This chain's CDR3 is CASSHVWPGSTDTQYF. CDR3 sequence (DNA): TGTGCCAGCAGCCATGTCTGGCCAGGATCCACAGATACGCAGTATTTT. V usage is TRBV7-8 and J usage is TRBJ2-3, with D uncertain. Trimming took off 5 bases at V and 2 bases at J, with 17 bases between the two ends. The CDR3 sequence is 16 residues long. Germline assignment: CDR1 SGHVS and CDR2 FQNEAQ.